The clone carrying this T cell receptor (beta chain) appeared a few times. Its antigen is not known. The data stem from a study of beta chain features in type 1 diabetes. Study as a whole: Taken together, all samples contributed around 100 million examined sorted cells.

All of the isolated RNA was reverse transcribed, so expressed TCRB transcripts were sequenced. Profiling relied on immunoSEQ multiplex PCR, and the TCRdb table lists in-frame clones only, not all of them. This sample has 300,000 to 450,000 clones, with about 20% found just once. CDR1 SGHRS and CDR2 YFSETQ come from the germline V gene. The CDR3 runs to 13 residues. V dropped 4 bases and J dropped 9; count of bases not matched to a gene: 2. Study-wide results and limits: PCR could preferentially amplify shorter templates, alike in patients and controls.

This sequence originates from a woman under 30 in good health. J is TRBJ2-1 and V is TRBV5-1, with 12 bases identical to TRBD2. Input material: naive CD4+ T cells from blood. The CDR3 DNA reads as TGCGCCAGCAGCCTGGGACTAGCGGGTGAGCAGTTCTTC. Encoded protein: CASSLGLAGEQFF. The full variable domain, in which reference TRBV5-1 and TRBJ2-1 provide the parts outside the CDR3, is KAGVTQTPRYLIKTRGQQVTLSCSPISGHRSVSWYQQTPGQGLQFLFEYFSETQRNKGNFPGRFSGRQFSNSRSEMNVSTLELGDSALYLCASSLGLAGEQFFGPGTRLTVL.